Shown below are 25 T cell receptor beta chains from a single sample sequenced in a study of blood T cell repertoires in COVID-19. Repertoires were generated with immunoSEQ multiplex PCR, while TCRdb's copy carries only in-frame clones and drops some. The sample lists 120,000 or so clones; over 75% were seen once. Sequencing was carried out using peripheral blood. The receptors come from a man aged 50-59 years with acute or convalescent COVID-19.

The chain carries TRBV29-1 and TRBJ2-1, with 13 bases matching TRBD2. Germline V gene data show CDR1 as SQVTM and CDR2 as ANQGSEA. Trimming at V came to 8 bases and at J to 7 bases, leaving 5 bases not matched to a gene. The CDR3 has 13 residues. CDR3 DNA sequence: TGCAGCATCGGGACTAGCGGGAAAAATGAGCAGTTCTTC. This gives the protein CSIGTSGKNEQFF.

CDR3 region: CSVEAGNYGYTF. CDR3 coding DNA: TGCAGCGTTGAGGCAGGAAACTATGGCTACACCTTC. The chain employs TRBV29-1 and TRBJ1-2; D is unclear. The CDR3 length is 12 residues. Germline V gene sequence: CDR1 SQVTM, CDR2 ANQGSEA. V dropped 3 bases and J dropped 2 bases, with 7 bases sitting between them.

This clone was seen a handful of times. The CDR3 sequence: CASSIGQGDGYTF. The DNA for the CDR3 is TGTGCCAGTAGTATCGGACAGGGTGATGGCTACACCTTC. The genes are TRBV19 and TRBJ1-2; 8 positions match TRBD1. V shed 3 bases and J 6 bases; nucleotides not matched to a gene: 3. CDR1 and CDR2 from the germline V gene are LNHDA and SQIVND (reference sequence). This CDR3 has 13 residues. Together with reference TRBV19 and TRBJ1-2, the CDR3 gives the full variable domain: DGGITQSPKYLFRKEGQNVTLSCEQNLNHDAMYWYRQDPGQGLRLIYYSQIVNDFQKGDIAEGYSVSREKKESFPLTVTSAQKNPTAFYLCASSIGQGDGYTFGSGTRLTVV.

The chain uses TRBV18 and TRBJ2-1; 7 nucleotides agree with TRBD2. The J segment lost 6 bases and the V segment lost 3 bases, leaving 14 bases of the junction unmatched. Germline V gene lookup returns CDR1 KGHSH and CDR2 LQKENI. The CDR3 runs to 17 residues. The CDR3 reads CASSPPGGSGYFNEQFF. In nucleotides, the CDR3 is TGTGCCAGCTCACCCCCTGGGGGTAGCGGGTACTTCAATGAGCAGTTCTTC. Together with reference TRBV18 and TRBJ2-1, the CDR3 gives the full variable domain: NAGVMQNPRHLVRRRGQEARLRCSPMKGHSHVYWYRQLPEEGLKFMVYLQKENIIDESGMPKERFSAEFPKEGPSILRIQQVVRGDSAAYFCASSPPGGSGYFNEQFFGPGTRLTVL.

The gene calls are TRBV24-1 and TRBJ2-2; D is uncertain. The CDR3 extends over 14 amino acids. Trimming took 5 bases from V and 6 from J, leaving 12 bases between them. CDR1 KGHDR and CDR2 SFDVKD come from the germline V gene. CDR3 amino acids: CATSGALGPGELFF. CDR3 sequence (DNA): TGTGCCACCAGTGGGGCGTTGGGTCCCGGGGAGCTGTTTTTT.

J is TRBJ1-4 and V is TRBV24-1; D remains unclear. The CDR3 loop spans 17 amino acids. The germline V and J ends were trimmed by 2 bases and 7 bases, with 19 bases remaining between them. Germline CDR1 reads KGHDR; CDR2 reads SFDVKD. As DNA, the CDR3 is TGTGCCACCAGTGATTCTCACGAGGGCGAGGGTAGTGAAAAACTGTTTTTT. It translates to CATSDSHEGEGSEKLFF.

This chain joins TRBV7-2 and TRBJ2-1; 9 nucleotides line up with TRBD1. The V gene end was trimmed by 5 bases and the J gene end by 12 bases; junction bases not matched to a gene: 14. Germline V lookup: CDR1 SGHTA, CDR2 FQGNSA. This CDR3 region has 15 residues. DNA for the CDR3: TGTGCCAGCAGCCCCCGGGACAGGGATCCCAGGGGGCAGTTCTTC. Translating it yields CASSPRDRDPRGQFF.

This clone was recorded a few times. This chain uses TRBV2 with TRBJ2-3; the match to TRBD2 covers 11 bases. Per the germline V gene, CDR1 is SNHLY and CDR2 is FYNNEI. The CDR3 consists of 17 residues. Unmatched junction bases numbered 9, after V lost 5 bases and J lost 2 bases. CDR3 bases: TGTGCCAGCAGTTCTATAGCGGGAGGGCGTAACACAGATACGCAGTATTTT. Translation: CASSSIAGGRNTDTQYF.

The chain employs TRBV9 and TRBJ1-3; D not certain. Trimming took 2 bases from V and 0 from J, leaving 9 bases between them. CDR3 length: 15 residues. CDR1 is SGDLS, CDR2 YYNGEE, per germline. This CDR3 is CASSVGGHSGNTIYF. CDR3 coding DNA: TGTGCCAGCAGCGTCGGAGGGCACTCTGGAAACACCATATATTTT.

The rearrangement links TRBV5-1 to TRBJ2-3, with D maybe TRBD1 (5 bases). Between the trimmed V and J ends, which lost 0 bases and 4 bases, there was a span of 12 bases. The CDR3 totals 15 residues. From germline, CDR1 is SGHRS and CDR2 YFSETQ. As DNA, the CDR3 is TGCGCCAGCAGCTTGGATGTCAGGGCCCCAGATACGCAGTATTTT. It translates to CASSLDVRAPDTQYF.

This clone was seen just once. V is TRBV11-2 and J is TRBJ1-2, with D tentatively TRBD1 (6 bases). This CDR3 contains 14 residues. Germline lookup yields CDR1 SGHAT and CDR2 FQNNGV. Between the trimmed V and J ends, which lost 2 bases and 4 bases, there was a span of 11 bases. The DNA for the CDR3 is TGTGCCAGCAGCTTAAACGCAGGGGTCTATGGCTACACCTTC. Amino acids: CASSLNAGVYGYTF.

V usage is TRBV10-2 and J usage is TRBJ1-5; D gene unclear. Trimming pared 3 bases from V and 9 bases from J, leaving 12 bases between. The CDR3 consists of 13 residues. Germline CDR1 reads WSHSY; CDR2 reads SAAADI. The CDR3 is CASSEVSRAPQHF. CDR3 nucleotides: TGCGCCAGCAGTGAAGTAAGCCGTGCGCCCCAGCATTTT.

V usage is TRBV10-3 and J usage is TRBJ2-7, with D perhaps matching TRBD1 (7 bases). CDR3 length equals 14 residues. The germline V gene has CDR1 ENHRY and CDR2 SYGVKD. The V end lost 0 bases, the J end lost 7 bases, and 13 bases lay between the germline ends. Written as DNA, the CDR3 is TGTGCCATCAGTGAGTCGGAGGGGGCTATGGAGCAGTACTTC. Its translation: CAISESEGAMEQYF.

This sequence joins TRBV18 and TRBJ1-1; tentatively, D is TRBD1 (5 bases). There are 15 residues in the CDR3. Deletions cut 0 bases from V and 5 bases from J, with 13 bases between. The germline V gene has CDR1 KGHSH and CDR2 LQKENI. The CDR3 is CASSPPNKGHTEAFF. CDR3 DNA: TGTGCCAGCTCACCACCTAATAAAGGACATACTGAAGCTTTCTTT.

This chain joins TRBV6-5 and TRBJ1-5, with 7 bases identical to TRBD1. The germline gives CDR1 MNHEY, CDR2 SVGAGI. The CDR3 is 14 residues long. Trimming cost V 7 bases and J 5 bases; bases outside gene matches: 8. Written as DNA, the CDR3 is TGTGCCAGCAAGAAAGGGACAGCGGATCAGCCCCAGCATTTT. Its translation is CASKKGTADQPQHF.

Turning to this clone: A junction end diverges from the germline sequence, so it may reflect a read error. The chain links TRBV24-1 to TRBJ2-2; TRBD1 agrees at 7 bases. The CDR3 is 14 amino acids. Germline loops: CDR1 KGHDR, CDR2 SFDVKD. Written as DNA, the CDR3 is TGTGCCACCAGTAGACAGGGATTCACCGGGGAACTGTTTTTT. This gives the protein CATSRQGFTGELFF.

This sequence joins TRBV3-1 (or the pseudogene TRBV3-2) and TRBJ1-5, with 8 bases that match TRBD1. The CDR3 has 15 amino acids. The germline gives CDR1 LGHDT, CDR2 YNNKEL (reference sequence). V shed 0 bases, J shed 8 bases, and the junction held 6 bases outside the gene matches. The CDR3 bases are TGTGCCAGCAGCCAAGACCCAGGGGGCTTTGAGCCCCAGCATTTT. It encodes CASSQDPGGFEPQHF.

The chain joins TRBV7-2 to TRBJ2-7; TRBD2 matches at 11 bases. The CDR3 spans 15 residues. V gave up 1 base and J gave up 4 bases; unmatched junction bases: 3. CDR1 is SGHTA and CDR2 is FQGNSA in the germline V gene. CDR3 sequence reads: CASSLVIAGGYEQYF. The CDR3 DNA sequence: TGTGCCAGCAGCTTAGTAATAGCGGGAGGGTACGAGCAGTACTTC.

This clone was recorded only once. At one end the junction does not follow the germline gene, possibly because of a read error. Different DNA sequences within this sample yield the same CDR3. The chain uses TRBV14 and TRBJ2-3, with 9 nucleotides matching TRBD2. The CDR3 has 19 residues. CDR1 is SGHDN, CDR2 FVKESK, per germline. The CDR3 DNA is TGTGCTAGCAGCCAAGATAAAGTCTTCGGACTAGCGAAAGGAGATACGCAGTATTTT. Protein sequence: CASSQDKVFGLAKGDTQYF.

The chain joins TRBV6-6 to TRBJ1-3; D may be TRBD1 (6 bases). The CDR3 contains 15 residues. The germline V gene encodes CDR1 MNHNY and CDR2 SVGAGI (reference sequence). Trimming shortened V by 2 bases and J by 0 bases, and 8 bases separated the two germline ends. CDR3 DNA sequence: TGTGCCAGCAGTTACGACAGGAGCTCTGGAAACACCATATATTTT. Amino acids: CASSYDRSSGNTIYF.

The gene calls are TRBV6-5 and TRBJ1-3, with 8 positions matching TRBD1. Germline CDR1 and CDR2: MNHEY and SVGAGI. V gave up 6 bases and J gave up 5 bases; unmatched junction bases: 6. This CDR3 region has 14 residues. The CDR3 loop is CASRGQDYRNTIYF. The CDR3 nucleotides are TGTGCCAGCAGGGGACAGGACTATAGAAACACCATATATTTT.

V gene TRBV5-4 combines with J gene TRBJ2-5; 7 nucleotides line up with TRBD1. This CDR3 region has 14 residues. Trimming removed 3 bases from V and 4 bases from J; junction bases left unmatched: 6. Germline lookup yields CDR1 SGHNT and CDR2 YYREEE (reference sequence). CDR3: CASSYPHRGETQYF. DNA of the CDR3: TGTGCCAGCAGCTACCCTCACAGGGGAGAGACCCAGTACTTC.

This chain joins TRBV7-9 and TRBJ2-4; 7 bases agree with TRBD2. This CDR3 spans 16 amino acids. Germline CDR1 and CDR2: SEHNR and FQNEAQ (reference sequence). V shed 5 bases and J 0 bases; nucleotides not matched to a gene: 7. CDR3 amino acids: CASSLQRELAKNIQYF. The CDR3 nucleotides are TGTGCCAGCAGCCTTCAGCGGGAACTAGCCAAAAACATTCAGTACTTC.

The gene calls are TRBV5-1 and TRBJ1-3, with 9 nucleotides matching TRBD1. Germline V gene lookup returns CDR1 SGHRS and CDR2 YFSETQ. The CDR3 loop spans 15 amino acids. Trimming took 4 bases from V and 2 from J; bases not matched to a gene: 4. This CDR3 is CASSRDRAAGNTIYF. In DNA, the CDR3 is TGCGCCAGCAGCAGGGACAGGGCCGCTGGAAACACCATATATTTT.

The V gene is TRBV6-5, the J gene TRBJ2-1; TRBD2 agrees at 7 bases. The junction had 7 bases not matched to a gene; V was cut back by 6 bases and J by 5 bases. From germline, CDR1 is MNHEY and CDR2 SVGAGI. The CDR3 length is 14 residues. This CDR3 is CASSRSGFNNEQFF. CDR3 DNA: TGTGCCAGCAGCCGTAGCGGGTTTAACAATGAGCAGTTCTTC.